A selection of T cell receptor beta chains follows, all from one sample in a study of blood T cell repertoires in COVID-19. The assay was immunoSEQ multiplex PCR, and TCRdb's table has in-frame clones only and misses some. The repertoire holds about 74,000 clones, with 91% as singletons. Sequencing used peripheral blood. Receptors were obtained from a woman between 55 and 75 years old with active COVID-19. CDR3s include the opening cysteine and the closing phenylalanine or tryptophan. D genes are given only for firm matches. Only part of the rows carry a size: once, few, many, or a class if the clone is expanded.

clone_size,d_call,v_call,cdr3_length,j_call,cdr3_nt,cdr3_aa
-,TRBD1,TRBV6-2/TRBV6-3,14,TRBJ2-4,TGTGCCAGCAGTTACTCGGACAGGGGGTGGATTCAGTACTTC,CASSYSDRGWIQYF
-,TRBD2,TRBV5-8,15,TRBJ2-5,TGTGCCAGCAGCTTGTTCGCGGGAGGTGAAGAGACCCAGTACTTC,CASSLFAGGEETQYF
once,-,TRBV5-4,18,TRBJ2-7,TGTGCCAGCAGCTTGGGCGGAACCCGAAGGAGGCACTCCTACGAGCAGTACTTC,CASSLGGTRRRHSYEQYF
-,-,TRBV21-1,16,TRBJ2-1,TGTGCCAGCAGACCGACTAGCGGGAGGGTTTGGAATGAGCAGTTCTTC,CASRPTSGRVWNEQFF
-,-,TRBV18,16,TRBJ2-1,TGTGCCAGCTCAGCCCAAAAAGCGTTTTCGTTTAATGAGCAGTTCTTC,CASSAQKAFSFNEQFF
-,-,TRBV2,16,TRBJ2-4,TGTGCCAGCAGTGGGTCGAGCCAGGGTGTCAAAAACATTCAGTACTTC,CASSGSSQGVKNIQYF
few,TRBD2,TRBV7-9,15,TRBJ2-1,TGTGCCAGCCCGGGAGGAGCGGGAGGGCCGAATGAGCAGTTCTTC,CASPGGAGGPNEQFF
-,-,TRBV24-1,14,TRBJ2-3,TGTGCCACCAGCCCCGATCGAGGCACAGATACGCAGTATTTT,CATSPDRGTDTQYF
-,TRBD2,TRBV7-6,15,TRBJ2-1,TGTGCCAGCAGCTTACTAGCGGGAGCGCCCCATGAGCAGTTCTTC,CASSLLAGAPHEQFF
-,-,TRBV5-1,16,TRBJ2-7,TGCGCCAGCAGCTTGGTATCAGGGTTAGACTCCTACGAGCAGTACTTC,CASSLVSGLDSYEQYF
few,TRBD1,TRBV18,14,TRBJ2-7,TGTGCCAGCTCATCCGGACAGGGACCCTACGAGCAGTACTTC,CASSSGQGPYEQYF
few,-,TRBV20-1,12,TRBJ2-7,TGCAGTGCTAGTCACAGGGACTACGAGCAGTACTTC,CSASHRDYEQYF
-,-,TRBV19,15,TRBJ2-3,TGTGCCTCCCGCGGCGGGCGCCCTAGCACAGATACGCAGTATTTT,CASRGGRPSTDTQYF
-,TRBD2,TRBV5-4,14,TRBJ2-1,TGTGCCAGCAGCTTTGGCTCCCGGGGGGGTGAGCAGTTCTTC,CASSFGSRGGEQFF
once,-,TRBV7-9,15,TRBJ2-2,TGTGCCAGCAGCTTGAGCGGACTGACCACCGGGGAGCTGTTTTTT,CASSLSGLTTGELFF
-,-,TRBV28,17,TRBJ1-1,TGTGCCAGCAGTTTATCCCCATCCCGGGGATCCGGCGGTGAAGCTTTCTTT,CASSLSPSRGSGGEAFF
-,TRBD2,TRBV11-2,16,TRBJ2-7,TGTGCCAGCAGTACCAGCGGGAGTCCCTACTCCTACGAGCAGTACTTC,CASSTSGSPYSYEQYF
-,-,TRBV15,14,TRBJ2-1,TGTGCCACCAGCAGAGATCTAGCGAATCCCCTGCAGTTCTTC,CATSRDLANPLQFF
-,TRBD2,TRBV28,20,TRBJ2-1,TGTGCCAGCAGTTACGGGAGGGCCTACAACGTCCCAAGCTCCTACAATGAGCAGTTCTTC,CASSYGRAYNVPSSYNEQFF
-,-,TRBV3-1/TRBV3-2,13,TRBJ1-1,TGTGCCAGCAGCCGCCGACAAACCACTGAAGCTTTCTTT,CASSRRQTTEAFF
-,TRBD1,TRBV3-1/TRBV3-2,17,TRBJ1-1,TGTGCCAGCAGCCAAGAGACAAGGGGACAGGTGAACACTGAAGCTTTCTTT,CASSQETRGQVNTEAFF
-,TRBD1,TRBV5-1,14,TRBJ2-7,TGCGCCAGCAGCCTTTCGGGACAGGGGTTCGAGCAGTACTTC,CASSLSGQGFEQYF
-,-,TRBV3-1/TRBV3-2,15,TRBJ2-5,TGTGCCAGCAGCCCGACTAAGGAGAAAGGAGAGACCCAGTACTTC,CASSPTKEKGETQYF
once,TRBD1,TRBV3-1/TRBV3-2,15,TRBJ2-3,TGTGCCAGCAGCCCACAGGGGGCACGGCCAGATACGCAGTATTTT,CASSPQGARPDTQYF
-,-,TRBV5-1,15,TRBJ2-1,TGCGCCAGCAGCTTGTCTGGCGGCTCCTACAATGAGCAGTTCTTC,CASSLSGGSYNEQFF
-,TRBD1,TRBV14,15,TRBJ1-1,TGTGCCAGCAGCCACGGACAGGCAAAAGGCACTGAAGCTTTCTTT,CASSHGQAKGTEAFF
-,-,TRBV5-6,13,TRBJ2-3,TGTGCCAGCAGCTTCGGCCGGGGGGATACGCAGTATTTT,CASSFGRGDTQYF
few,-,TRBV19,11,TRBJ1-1,TGTGCCAGTAGTACCTTAGTTGAAGCTTTCTTT,CASSTLVEAFF
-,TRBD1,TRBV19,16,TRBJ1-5,TGTGCCACCGATGGACAGGGGGGCAATAGCAATCAGCCCCAGCATTTT,CATDGQGGNSNQPQHF
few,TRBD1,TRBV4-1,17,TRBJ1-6,TGCGCCAGCAGCCAAGATATTAGGGGGCTGAGGAATTCACCCCTCCACTTT,CASSQDIRGLRNSPLHF
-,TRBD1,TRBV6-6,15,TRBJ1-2,TGTGCCAGCAGTTACCTCGGTCAGGGGGCCGATGGCTACACCTTC,CASSYLGQGADGYTF
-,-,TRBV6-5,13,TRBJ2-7,TGTGCCAGCAGAGAGGTCCTATGGGACGAGCAGTACTTC,CASREVLWDEQYF
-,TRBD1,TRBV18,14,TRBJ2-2,TGTGCCAGCTTCCAGACAGGGTACACCGGGGAGCTGTTTTTT,CASFQTGYTGELFF